The next 3 T cell receptor beta chains were all read from a single sample in a study of CD4 T cells in relation to SARS-CoV-2 and coronaviruses. Unexposed donor CD4+ T cells date from about 2010-2019, before the COVID-19 pandemic. After roughly ten days of culture, CD4+ T cells were isolated. For these TCRs, the target antigens are not known. The assay was immunoSEQ multiplex PCR, and TCRdb's table has in-frame clones only and misses some. The sample contains some 21,000 clones, approximately 84% of which appear only once. Sequencing was done on a sample of CD4+ T cells from PBMCs, cultured in vitro. The receptors stem from a human donor in good health.

This sequence joins TRBV28 and TRBJ1-2, with 10 nucleotides matching TRBD1. V lost 3 bases to trimming and J lost 2 bases; unmatched junction nucleotides: 3. The CDR3 is 15 residues long. Germline V gene sequence: CDR1 MDHEN, CDR2 SYDVKM. The CDR3 protein is CASSFPTGGNYGYTF. CDR3 nucleotide sequence: TGTGCCAGCAGTTTCCCGACAGGGGGCAACTATGGCTACACCTTC.

CDR3 bases: TGTGCCATCAGGGGGGCGGCGAACACCGGGGAGCTGTTTTTT. Translating it yields CAIRGAANTGELFF. The chain recombines TRBV10-3 with TRBJ2-2; possibly TRBD1 for D (6 bases). Trimming left V 6 bases short and J 0 bases short, with 8 bases between. CDR1 ENHRY and CDR2 SYGVKD come from the germline V gene. There are 14 residues in the CDR3.

The chain couples TRBV2 to TRBJ2-7; D is perhaps TRBD2 (5 bases). V was cut by 8 bases and J by 5 bases, with 13 bases left in between. The CDR3 spans 12 residues. CDR1 is SNHLY, CDR2 FYNNEI, per germline. This CDR3 reads CASGGYVNEQYF. The CDR3, as DNA: TGTGCCAGCGGAGGTTACGTTAACGAGCAGTACTTC.